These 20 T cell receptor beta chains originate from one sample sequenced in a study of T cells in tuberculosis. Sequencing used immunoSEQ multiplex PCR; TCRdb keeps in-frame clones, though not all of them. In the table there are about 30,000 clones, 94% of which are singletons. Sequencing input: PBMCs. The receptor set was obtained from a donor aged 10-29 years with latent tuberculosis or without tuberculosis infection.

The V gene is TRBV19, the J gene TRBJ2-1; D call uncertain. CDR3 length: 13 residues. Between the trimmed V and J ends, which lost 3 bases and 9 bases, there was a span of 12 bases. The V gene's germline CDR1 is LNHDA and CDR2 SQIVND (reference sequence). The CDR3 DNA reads TGTGCCAGTAGTATTGAGTCCAAGTCTGAGCAGTTCTTC. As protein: CASSIESKSEQFF.

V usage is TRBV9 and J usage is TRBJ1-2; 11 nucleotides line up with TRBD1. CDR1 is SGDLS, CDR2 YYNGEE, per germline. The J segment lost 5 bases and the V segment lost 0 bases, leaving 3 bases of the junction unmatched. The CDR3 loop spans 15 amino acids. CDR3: CASSVGGTGGYGYTF. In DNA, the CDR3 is TGTGCCAGCAGCGTAGGAGGGACAGGGGGGTATGGCTACACCTTC.

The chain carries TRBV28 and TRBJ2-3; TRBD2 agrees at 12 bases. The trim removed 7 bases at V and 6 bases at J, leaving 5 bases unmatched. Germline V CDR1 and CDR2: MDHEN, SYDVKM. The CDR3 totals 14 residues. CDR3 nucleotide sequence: TGTGCCAGCACACTAGCGGGAGGCGCGGATACGCAGTATTTT. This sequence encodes CASTLAGGADTQYF.

CDR3 DNA sequence: TGCGCCAGCAGCTTGCAGGGAACCCCGGGCACTGAAGCTTTCTTT. Its protein is CASSLQGTPGTEAFF. J is TRBJ1-1 and V is TRBV5-1, with a tentative D call TRBD1 (5 bases). CDR1 is SGHRS, CDR2 YFSETQ, per germline. V lost 1 base and J lost 4, with 14 bases in between. The CDR3 loop spans 15 amino acids.

The CDR3 region is CASSLGTEYNEQFF. The CDR3 nucleotides read TGTGCCAGCAGCCTAGGGACAGAATACAATGAGCAGTTCTTC. This chain connects TRBV7-2 to TRBJ2-1, with 7 bases identical to TRBD1. With V trimmed by 5 bases and J by 4 bases, 5 bases remained unmatched. The CDR3 is made up of 14 amino acids. CDR1 is SGHTA and CDR2 is FQGNSA in the germline V gene.

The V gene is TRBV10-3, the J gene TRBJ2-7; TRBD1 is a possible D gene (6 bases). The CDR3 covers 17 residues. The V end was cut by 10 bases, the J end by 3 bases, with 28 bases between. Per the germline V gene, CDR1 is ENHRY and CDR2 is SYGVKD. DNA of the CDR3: TGTGCCAGCAGACCCGGAGAGCTAACAGGGTTAGACTACGAGCAGTACTTC. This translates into CASRPGELTGLDYEQYF.

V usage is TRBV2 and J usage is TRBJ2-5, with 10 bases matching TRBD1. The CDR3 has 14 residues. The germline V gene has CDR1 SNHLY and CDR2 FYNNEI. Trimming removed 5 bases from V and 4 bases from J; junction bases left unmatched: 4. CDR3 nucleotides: TGTGCCAGCAGTCCGGACAGGGGGAGAGAGACCCAGTACTTC. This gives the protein CASSPDRGRETQYF.

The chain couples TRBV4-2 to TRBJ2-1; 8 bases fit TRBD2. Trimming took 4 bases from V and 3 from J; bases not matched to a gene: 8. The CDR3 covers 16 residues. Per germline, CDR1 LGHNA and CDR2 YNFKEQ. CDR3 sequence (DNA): TGTGCCAGCAGCCCGGGGGGGCGCGAGTACTACAATGAGCAGTTCTTC. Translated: CASSPGGREYYNEQFF.

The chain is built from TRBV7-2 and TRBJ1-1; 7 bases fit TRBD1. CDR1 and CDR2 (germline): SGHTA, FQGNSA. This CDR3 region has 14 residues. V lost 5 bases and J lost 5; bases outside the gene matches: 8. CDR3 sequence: CASSLQGYTTEAFF. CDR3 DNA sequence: TGTGCCAGCAGCCTACAGGGGTATACGACTGAAGCTTTCTTT.

The CDR3 nucleotides read TGTGCCATCAGTTACCAACTAGCGGGAGGTCGGCCAGATACGCAGTATTTT. It is translated as CAISYQLAGGRPDTQYF. The chain carries TRBV10-3 and TRBJ2-3; TRBD2 agrees at 12 bases. CDR3 length: 17 amino acids. After removal of 5 bases from V and 4 bases from J, the junction contained 10 bases not matched to a gene. From germline, CDR1 is ENHRY and CDR2 SYGVKD.

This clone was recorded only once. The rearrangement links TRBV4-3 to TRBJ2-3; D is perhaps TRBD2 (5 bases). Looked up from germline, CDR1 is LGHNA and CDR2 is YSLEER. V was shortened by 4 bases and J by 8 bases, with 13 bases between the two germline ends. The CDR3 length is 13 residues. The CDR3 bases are TGCGCCAGCAGCCCGGAACTAGATGCTACGCAGTATTTT. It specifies CASSPELDATQYF.

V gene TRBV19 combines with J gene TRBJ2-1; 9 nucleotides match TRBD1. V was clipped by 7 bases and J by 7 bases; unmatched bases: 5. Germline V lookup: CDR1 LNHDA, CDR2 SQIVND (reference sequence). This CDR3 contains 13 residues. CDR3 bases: TGTGCCAGTATAGGGACAGGGCTGAATGAGCAGTTCTTC. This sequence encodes CASIGTGLNEQFF.

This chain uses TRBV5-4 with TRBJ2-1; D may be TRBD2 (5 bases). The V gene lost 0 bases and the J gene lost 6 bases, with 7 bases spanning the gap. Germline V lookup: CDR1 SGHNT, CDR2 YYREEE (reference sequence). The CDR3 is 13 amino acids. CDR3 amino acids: CASSLAGVNEQFF. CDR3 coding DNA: TGTGCCAGCAGCTTGGCCGGGGTCAATGAGCAGTTCTTC.

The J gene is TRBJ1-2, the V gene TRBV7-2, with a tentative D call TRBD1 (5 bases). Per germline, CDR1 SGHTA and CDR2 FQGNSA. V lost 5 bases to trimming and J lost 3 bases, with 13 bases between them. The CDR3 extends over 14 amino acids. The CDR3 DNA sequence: TGTGCCAGCAGCCTCCGAGGAGGGGACTATGGCTACACCTTC. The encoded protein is CASSLRGGDYGYTF. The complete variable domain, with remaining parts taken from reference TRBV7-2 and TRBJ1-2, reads GAGVSQSPSNKVTEKGKDVELRCDPISGHTALYWYRQSLGQGLEFLIYFQGNSAPDKSGLPSDRFSAERTGGSVSTLTIQRTQQEDSAVYLCASSLRGGDYGYTFGSGTRLTVV.

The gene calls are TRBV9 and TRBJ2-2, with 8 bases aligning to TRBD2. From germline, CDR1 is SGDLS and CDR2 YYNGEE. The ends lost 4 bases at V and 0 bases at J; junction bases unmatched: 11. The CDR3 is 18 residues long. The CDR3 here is CASSPGLAGLANTGELFF. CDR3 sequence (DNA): TGTGCCAGCAGCCCGGGGTTAGCGGGGCTCGCGAACACCGGGGAGCTGTTTTTT.

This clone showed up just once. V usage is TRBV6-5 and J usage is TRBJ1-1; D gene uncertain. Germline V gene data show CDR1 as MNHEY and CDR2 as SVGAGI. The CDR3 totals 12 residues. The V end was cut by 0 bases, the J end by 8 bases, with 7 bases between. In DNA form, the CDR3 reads TGTGCCAGCAGTTACTCGACCAGGGAAGCTTTCTTT. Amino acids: CASSYSTREAFF.

CDR3 protein: CAISGGEYEQYF. CDR3 nucleotides: TGTGCCATCAGTGGGGGCGAGTACGAGCAGTACTTC. J is TRBJ2-7 and V is TRBV10-3; tentatively, D is TRBD1 (5 bases). The germline V gene has CDR1 ENHRY and CDR2 SYGVKD. The CDR3 covers 12 residues. Trimming removed 4 bases from V and 4 bases from J, with 8 bases in between.

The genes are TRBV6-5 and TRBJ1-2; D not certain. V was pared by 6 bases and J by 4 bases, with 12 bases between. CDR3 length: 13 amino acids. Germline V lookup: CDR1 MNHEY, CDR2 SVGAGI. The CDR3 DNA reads TGTGCCAGCAGCCAAAACGGGGTCTATGGCTACACCTTC. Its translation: CASSQNGVYGYTF.

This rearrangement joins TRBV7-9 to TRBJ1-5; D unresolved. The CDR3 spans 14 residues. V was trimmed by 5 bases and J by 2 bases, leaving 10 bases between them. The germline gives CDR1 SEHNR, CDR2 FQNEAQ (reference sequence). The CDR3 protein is CASSPVEGNQPQHF. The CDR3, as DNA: TGTGCCAGCAGCCCCGTAGAGGGCAATCAGCCCCAGCATTTT.

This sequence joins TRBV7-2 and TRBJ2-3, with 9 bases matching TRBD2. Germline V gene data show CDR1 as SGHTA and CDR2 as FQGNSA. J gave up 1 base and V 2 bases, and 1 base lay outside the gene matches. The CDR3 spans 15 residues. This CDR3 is CASSLRLAGTDTQYF. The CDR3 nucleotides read TGTGCCAGCAGCTTAAGACTAGCGGGCACAGATACGCAGTATTTT.